A selection of T cell receptor beta chains follows, all from one sample in a study of blood T cell repertoires in COVID-19. Data came from immunoSEQ multiplex PCR; TCRdb stores just in-frame clones and leaves some out. The data show around 140,000 clones, with 84% seen just once and more than 1.4% held by the top ten. The sequencing sample was made of peripheral blood. These receptors originate from a man aged 55 to 70 with acute or convalescent COVID-19. Each CDR3 is given with its conserved first and last residue. D genes are given only for firm matches.

V	D	J	CDR3	DNA
TRBV6-1	-	TRBJ2-7	CASSDIGRSYEQYF	TGTGCCAGCAGTGACATTGGCCGATCCTACGAGCAGTACTTC
TRBV24-1	-	TRBJ2-1	CATSDLNRVMGNEQFF	TGTGCCACCAGTGATTTGAACAGGGTCATGGGGAATGAGCAGTTCTTC
TRBV5-1	-	TRBJ1-5	CASSFGENQPQHF	TGCGCCAGCAGCTTCGGGGAAAATCAGCCCCAGCATTTT
TRBV10-3	TRBD1	TRBJ2-1	CAISGTGGVHNEQFF	TGTGCCATCAGTGGGACAGGGGGTGTTCACAATGAGCAGTTCTTC
TRBV24-1	-	TRBJ1-5	CATSDSAIRGQPQHF	TGTGCCACCAGTGATTCCGCAATCCGAGGTCAGCCCCAGCATTTT
TRBV28	TRBD1	TRBJ1-1	CASSLGQGGTEAFF	TGTGCCAGCAGTTTGGGACAGGGAGGGACTGAAGCTTTCTTT
TRBV30	-	TRBJ2-7	CAWRRWGAYIYEQYF	TGTGCCTGGAGGAGGTGGGGCGCCTATATCTACGAGCAGTACTTC
TRBV7-9	TRBD2	TRBJ2-3	CASSLGTSGTITDTQYF	TGTGCCAGCAGCTTGGGGACTAGCGGGACAATCACAGATACGCAGTATTTT
TRBV3-1/TRBV3-2	TRBD2	TRBJ2-2	CASSLGGATGELFF	TGTGCCAGCAGCCTCGGGGGGGCCACCGGGGAGCTGTTTTTT
TRBV29-1	-	TRBJ2-7	CSVGQVAYEQYF	TGCAGCGTTGGGCAGGTGGCCTACGAGCAGTACTTC
TRBV6-2/TRBV6-3	-	TRBJ2-5	CASSSLSQETQYF	TGTGCCAGCAGTTCCCTATCTCAAGAGACCCAGTACTTC
TRBV27	TRBD1	TRBJ1-6	CASTLSTTGVHSPLHF	TGTGCCAGCACCCTTTCGACGACAGGGGTGCATTCACCCCTCCACTTT
TRBV6-2/TRBV6-3	TRBD2	TRBJ2-2	CASSSGGNTGELFF	TGTGCCAGCAGTTCGGGGGGGAACACCGGGGAGCTGTTTTTT
TRBV5-4	-	TRBJ1-2	CASRSKQVFYGYTF	TGTGCCAGCAGGTCTAAACAGGTCTTCTATGGCTACACCTTC
TRBV19	-	TRBJ1-1	CASSIGGNTEAFF	TGTGCCAGTAGTATCGGAGGGAACACTGAAGCTTTCTTT
TRBV7-3	TRBD1	TRBJ2-1	CASSSRQGSSYNEQFF	TGTGCCAGCAGCTCCCGACAGGGGAGCTCCTACAATGAGCAGTTCTTC
TRBV11-3	TRBD1	TRBJ2-1	CASSLGQGAGNEQFF	TGTGCCAGCAGCTTAGGGCAGGGGGCAGGCAATGAGCAGTTCTTC
TRBV12-3/TRBV12-4	TRBD2	TRBJ2-1	CASTPGRAAGQFF	TGTGCCAGCACCCCCGGGAGGGCAGCGGGGCAGTTCTTC